This TCR beta chain derives from a study of a mutant IDH1 vaccine in newly diagnosed glioma. The repertoire was sequenced with immunoSEQ multiplex PCR; TCRdb's copy has only in-frame clones and lacks some. The data hold tens of thousands of clones, with roughly nine tenths observed a single time. The sample's time point: baseline, week 1 (first vaccination visit). Described treatment: pre-vaccination baseline after standard-of-care therapy. This CDR3 comprises 16 residues. The ends were cut back, 4 bases at V and 0 bases at J, with 14 bases in the middle. Germline CDR1 and CDR2: SGHNT and YYREEE (reference sequence).

This sample comprised PBMCs, obtained from a glioma patient treated with radiotherapy, temozolomide or both. This chain uses TRBV5-4 with TRBJ2-1; tentative D call: TRBD1 (6 bases). This sequence originates from a man younger than 45 with glioma. The CDR3 is CASSRTGSGSYNEQFF. CDR3 bases: TGTGCCAGCAGCCGCACAGGGTCGGGCTCCTACAATGAGCAGTTCTTC.